These 22 T cell receptor beta chains originate from one sample sequenced in a study of control samples from healthy donors and cancer patients. The method was immunoSEQ multiplex PCR; TCRdb's version includes in-frame clones alone and lacks a portion of them. The table has approximately 170,000 clones, over 85% seen once. Material for sequencing was blood. The receptor set was obtained from a woman aged 55-69 years in good health.

This clone was found once. The sample has other DNA sequences that encode this CDR3 too. The chain combines TRBV7-9 with TRBJ1-2, with D unclear. The CDR3 loop spans 13 amino acids. Germline V CDR1 and CDR2: SEHNR, FQNEAQ (reference sequence). Trimming pared 0 bases from V and 6 bases from J, leaving 8 bases between. The CDR3 sequence: CASSLAGNDGYTF. CDR3 DNA sequence: TGTGCCAGCAGCTTAGCAGGGAACGATGGCTACACCTTC.

V and J are TRBV7-9 and TRBJ2-3; no clear D gene. The CDR3 runs to 15 residues. With 5 bases removed from V and 2 bases from J, the gap between germline ends came to 14 bases. Germline CDR1 SEHNR, CDR2 FQNEAQ (reference sequence). The CDR3 region has the DNA TGTGCCAGCAGCAATGGCAACAGCAACACAGATACGCAGTATTTT. It codes for CASSNGNSNTDTQYF.

The CDR3 nucleotides are TGTGCCAGCAGTTACTCCGCAGGGTCCGGGGCCAACGTCCTGACTTTC. Translation: CASSYSAGSGANVLTF. This chain connects TRBV6-6 to TRBJ2-6, with D possibly matching TRBD1 (5 bases). The CDR3 has 16 residues. V was shortened by 0 bases and J by 4 bases, with 10 bases between the two germline ends. Germline lookup yields CDR1 MNHNY and CDR2 SVGAGI (reference sequence).

This chain uses TRBV4-2 with TRBJ2-2; TRBD2 matches at 16 bases. This CDR3 is 19 amino acids long. Germline lookup yields CDR1 LGHNA and CDR2 YNFKEQ. After removal of 5 bases from V and 3 bases from J, the junction contained 9 bases not matched to a gene. CDR3 protein: CASSSEQGLAGGYTGELFF. The CDR3 nucleotides read TGTGCCAGCAGCTCAGAACAGGGACTAGCGGGGGGGTACACCGGGGAGCTGTTTTTT.

This chain uses TRBV30 with TRBJ2-7; TRBD1 agrees at 8 bases. V lost 0 bases to trimming and J lost 2 bases; unmatched junction nucleotides: 3. CDR1 is GTSNPN and CDR2 is SVGIG in the germline V gene (reference sequence). The CDR3 covers 14 residues. The CDR3 is CAWSVMTGAYEQYF. CDR3 coding DNA: TGTGCCTGGAGTGTGATGACAGGGGCCTACGAGCAGTACTTC.

V usage is TRBV18 and J usage is TRBJ1-2; weak D call: TRBD1 (5 bases). V dropped 6 bases and J dropped 0 bases, with 17 bases sitting between them. Germline CDR1 reads KGHSH; CDR2 reads LQKENI. CDR3 length equals 16 residues. CDR3 nucleotides: TGTGCCAGCTCGGAGGCTGGGGGAGGAACTAACTATGGCTACACCTTC. Its translation: CASSEAGGGTNYGYTF. Filled out from reference TRBV18 and TRBJ1-2, the complete variable domain reads NAGVMQNPRHLVRRRGQEARLRCSPMKGHSHVYWYRQLPEEGLKFMVYLQKENIIDESGMPKERFSAEFPKEGPSILRIQQVVRGDSAAYFCASSEAGGGTNYGYTFGSGTRLTVV.

The gene calls are TRBV6-5 and TRBJ1-3; D is ambiguous. The CDR3 is made up of 11 amino acids. Germline V gene sequence: CDR1 MNHEY, CDR2 SVGAGI. V lost 6 bases to trimming and J lost 1 base, with 1 base between them. The CDR3 protein is CASRSGNTIYF. CDR3 DNA sequence: TGTGCCAGCAGGTCTGGAAACACCATATATTTT.

The genes are TRBV19 and TRBJ1-4; TRBD1 aligns across 9 bases. The CDR3 has 14 amino acids. Per germline, CDR1 LNHDA and CDR2 SQIVND (reference sequence). V shed 7 bases and J 6 bases; nucleotides not matched to a gene: 6. In DNA form, the CDR3 reads TGTGCCAGTAATACAGGGGGCTTTTATGAAAAACTGTTTTTT. Translating it yields CASNTGGFYEKLFF.

The genes are TRBV7-2 and TRBJ2-5, with 12 nucleotides matching TRBD1. V lost 3 bases, J lost 5 bases, and 7 bases stayed unmatched. The CDR3 consists of 16 residues. CDR1 SGHTA and CDR2 FQGNSA come from the germline V gene. This CDR3 is CASSFTGTGGLETQYF. CDR3 DNA: TGTGCCAGCAGCTTCACCGGGACAGGGGGCCTGGAGACCCAGTACTTC.

The chain employs TRBV5-1 and TRBJ2-7; possibly TRBD1 for D (6 bases). V was cut by 7 bases and J by 4 bases, with 21 bases left in between. This CDR3 is built from 15 residues. Germline CDR1 is SGHRS and CDR2 is YFSETQ. This CDR3 is CASGRTGRGGYEQYF. CDR3 DNA sequence: TGCGCCAGCGGTAGGACGGGCAGGGGCGGATACGAGCAGTACTTC.

The DNA for the CDR3 is TGCGCCAGCAGCTTTGGCTGGGACAGCGGTTACACCTTC. Translated, it gives CASSFGWDSGYTF. The J gene is TRBJ1-2, the V gene TRBV5-1; 7 bases agree with TRBD1. From germline, CDR1 is SGHRS and CDR2 YFSETQ. The CDR3 is made up of 13 amino acids. V trimming: 2 bases; J trimming: 11 bases; junction bases outside the gene matches: 9. Full variable domain (rest looked up from reference TRBV5-1 and TRBJ1-2): KAGVTQTPRYLIKTRGQQVTLSCSPISGHRSVSWYQQTPGQGLQFLFEYFSETQRNKGNFPGRFSGRQFSNSRSEMNVSTLELGDSALYLCASSFGWDSGYTFGSGTRLTVV.

CDR3: CASSRDSGSGNTIYF. CDR3 bases: TGTGCCAGCAGCCGGGACAGTGGCTCTGGAAACACCATATATTTT. The chain couples TRBV6-5 to TRBJ1-3; 7 bases map to TRBD1. Germline assignment: CDR1 MNHEY and CDR2 SVGAGI. Trimming cost V 6 bases and J 0 bases; bases outside gene matches: 5. CDR3 length equals 15 residues.

V is TRBV4-2 and J is TRBJ1-5, with D tentatively TRBD1 (5 bases). The germline CDR1 and CDR2 sequences are LGHNA and YNFKEQ. Trimming removed 0 bases at V and 1 base at J, with 19 bases between. This CDR3 region has 19 residues. DNA for the CDR3: TGTGCCAGCAGCCAAGATGCGACAGCCGTTTATCTGAGCAATCAGCCCCAGCATTTT. It is translated as CASSQDATAVYLSNQPQHF.

The chain couples TRBV5-1 to TRBJ2-5; D gene ambiguous. CDR3 length: 11 residues. The V gene lost 4 bases and the J gene lost 1 base, with 2 bases spanning the gap. Per germline, CDR1 SGHRS and CDR2 YFSETQ. The CDR3 sequence is CASSIQETQYF. The CDR3 bases are TGCGCCAGCAGCATCCAAGAGACCCAGTACTTC. The full variable domain, rest sourced from reference TRBV5-1 and TRBJ2-5, is KAGVTQTPRYLIKTRGQQVTLSCSPISGHRSVSWYQQTPGQGLQFLFEYFSETQRNKGNFPGRFSGRQFSNSRSEMNVSTLELGDSALYLCASSIQETQYFGPGTRLLVL.

This sequence joins TRBV29-1 and TRBJ1-1; D is unclear. The V end was cut by 7 bases, the J end by 0 bases, with 12 bases between. From germline, CDR1 is SQVTM and CDR2 ANQGSEA. The CDR3 contains 13 residues. CDR3 loop: CSAQGYLNTEAFF. Written as DNA, the CDR3 is TGCAGCGCCCAAGGTTATTTGAACACTGAAGCTTTCTTT. The whole variable domain, filled in from reference TRBV29-1 and TRBJ1-1, reads SAVISQKPSRDICQRGTSLTIQCQVDSQVTMMFWYRQQPGQSLTLIATANQGSEATYESGFVIDKFPISRPNLTFSTLTVSNMSPEDSSIYLCSAQGYLNTEAFFGQGTRLTVV.

The chain links TRBV30 to TRBJ1-2; D remains unclear. Germline values: CDR1 GTSNPN, CDR2 SVGIG (reference sequence). The length of the CDR3 is 10 residues. The ends were cut back, 0 bases at V and 11 bases at J, with 7 bases in the middle. The chain's CDR3 is CAWSVMKYTF. The CDR3 DNA follows: TGTGCCTGGAGTGTAATGAAGTACACCTTC.

The V call is TRBV21-1, the J call TRBJ1-2; the D segment call TRBD1 is taken from the table without a DNA check. TRBV21-1 is described as a pseudogene. The CDR3 is made up of 14 amino acids. CDR3 nucleotide sequence: TGTGCCAGCAGCAGCTCACAGGGACACTATGGCTACACCTTC. Encoded protein: CASSSSQGHYGYTF.

J is TRBJ1-2 and V is TRBV11-2; no reliable D call. This CDR3 is 17 amino acids long. The germline gives CDR1 SGHAT, CDR2 FQNNGV. V was clipped by 0 bases and J by 8 bases, with 22 bases between them. The CDR3 sequence: CASSLDFRGSASGGYTF. The CDR3 bases are TGTGCCAGCAGCTTAGATTTCCGTGGTTCGGCGTCGGGAGGCTACACCTTC.

The rearrangement uses TRBV18 and TRBJ2-3; D gene unclear. The V end lost 2 bases, the J end lost 4 bases, and 4 bases lay between the germline ends. The germline CDR1 and CDR2 sequences are KGHSH and LQKENI. This CDR3 comprises 12 residues. The CDR3 bases are TGTGCCAGCTCACCAGGCCCAGATACGCAGTATTTT. Translation: CASSPGPDTQYF.

The J gene is TRBJ1-4, the V gene TRBV20-1; D is ambiguous. The V end lost 5 bases, the J end lost 11 bases, and 12 bases lay between the germline ends. The CDR3 is made up of 11 amino acids. Germline loops: CDR1 DFQATT, CDR2 SNEGSKA (reference sequence). The DNA of the CDR3 is TGCAGTGCTCTAAAAGTCCCCAAACTGTTTTTT. This codes for CSALKVPKLFF.

J is TRBJ1-2 and V is TRBV9, with TRBD1 matching 7 bases. The CDR3 runs to 14 residues. Germline trimming cut 4 bases from V and 8 bases from J; bases unmatched to any gene: 11. The germline CDR1 and CDR2 sequences are SGDLS and YYNGEE. The CDR3 loop reads CASSRGTDYGGYTF. The CDR3 coding sequence is TGTGCCAGCAGCAGAGGGACAGATTATGGCGGCTACACCTTC.

CDR3 residues: CASSVPGRLSGANVLTF. Written as DNA, the CDR3 is TGTGCCAGCAGCGTACCAGGGCGCCTCTCTGGGGCCAACGTCCTGACTTTC. The chain links TRBV5-4 to TRBJ2-6, with D possibly being TRBD1 (5 bases). Germline V CDR1 and CDR2: SGHNT, YYREEE (reference sequence). Trimming removed 4 bases at V and 0 bases at J, with 14 bases between. The CDR3 loop spans 17 amino acids.